Presented here are 13 T cell receptor beta chains from one specimen sequenced in a study of T-cell reconstitution after alpha-beta-depleted transplantation in children. Preparing the TCRbeta library involved the use of unique molecular identifiers. Each CDR3 protein gets one entry after TCRdb re-called the PCR reads with MiXCR. The table records about 640,000 distinct CDR3 sequences, around 13% of them present only once. This specimen consisted of PBMCs, mostly from graft donor cells, obtained 360 days after TCRalphabeta/CD19-depleted stem cell transplant. The receptors were sampled from a male patient younger than 18 who had a stem cell transplant for acute myeloid leukemia, so the T cells may come from the graft donor.

There are a few counts of this clonotype. V is TRBV20-1 and J is TRBJ2-2; a possible D gene is TRBD1 (6 bases). The germline V gene encodes CDR1 DFQATT and CDR2 SNEGSKA (reference sequence). V was clipped by 6 bases and J by 6 bases, with 11 bases between them. The CDR3 has 12 amino acids. The CDR3 reads CSAAQGAGELFF. The CDR3 bases are TGCAGTGCGGCACAGGGTGCCGGGGAGCTGTTTTTT.

This clonotype has ten or more counts. The V call is TRBV11-3, the J call TRBJ2-7; D might be TRBD2 (5 bases). Germline CDR1 is SGHNT and CDR2 is YENEEA. CDR3 length equals 14 residues. V was shortened by 4 bases and J by 1 base, with 11 bases between the two germline ends. CDR3 sequence: CASSWTAASYEQYF. CDR3 coding DNA: TGTGCCAGCAGCTGGACTGCCGCTTCCTACGAGCAGTACTTC.

The CDR3: CASRRDRGHQPQHF. The CDR3 DNA follows: TGTGCCAGCAGACGGGACAGGGGGCATCAGCCCCAGCATTTT. The chain employs TRBV28 and TRBJ1-5, with 12 bases aligning to TRBD1. The V gene's germline CDR1 is MDHEN and CDR2 SYDVKM. This CDR3 is built from 14 residues. V lost 6 bases and J lost 5; bases outside the gene matches: 2.

This clonotype was picked up a small number of times. This chain joins TRBV12-3 or TRBV12-4 and TRBJ2-7; maybe TRBD1 (5 bases). This CDR3 comprises 12 residues. V lost 2 bases to trimming and J lost 6 bases, with 8 bases between them. The CDR3 region is CASSLWGGEQYF. CDR3 in DNA: TGTGCCAGCAGTTTATGGGGCGGCGAGCAGTACTTC.

In its sample, this clonotype was seen a few times. The chain links TRBV7-2 to TRBJ2-3; maybe TRBD2 (6 bases). In germline, CDR1 is SGHTA, CDR2 FQGNSA. V was cut by 2 bases and J by 4 bases, with 7 bases left in between. The CDR3 extends over 13 amino acids. The CDR3 spells CASSLTSPDTQYF. The DNA for the CDR3 is TGTGCCAGCAGCTTAACTAGCCCAGATACGCAGTATTTT.

This clonotype showed up just a few times. The CDR3 here is CASSPWTSGVPSSYEQYF. The CDR3 DNA is TGCGCCAGCAGCCCCTGGACTAGCGGGGTGCCTAGCTCCTACGAGCAGTACTTC. This chain uses TRBV4-3 with TRBJ2-7, with 12 bases identical to TRBD2. Germline CDR1 is LGHNA and CDR2 is YSLEER. The J segment lost 0 bases and the V segment lost 4 bases, leaving 10 bases of the junction unmatched. The CDR3 spans 18 residues.

This clonotype was observed a single time. The rearrangement uses TRBV29-1 and TRBJ2-3; tentative D call: TRBD2 (6 bases). CDR1 is SQVTM and CDR2 is ANQGSEA in the germline V gene. Deletions cut 1 base from V and 8 bases from J, with 7 bases between. The CDR3 has 11 amino acids. CDR3 coding DNA: TGCAGCGTTGAAGCCGGGGGTACGCAGTATTTT. This translates into CSVEAGGTQYF.

This clonotype was recorded at least ten times. CDR3 nucleotides: TGCAGCGTTGAATCCGGAGGAGCCGTTTCTGGGGCCAACGTCCTGACTTTC. This encodes CSVESGGAVSGANVLTF. The rearrangement uses TRBV29-1 and TRBJ2-6, with a tentative D call TRBD2 (5 bases). Germline CDR1 and CDR2: SQVTM and ANQGSEA. The CDR3 loop spans 17 amino acids. V lost 2 bases, J lost 1 base, and 15 bases lay in between.

In this sample, this clonotype turned up many times. This chain links TRBV29-1 with TRBJ2-2; 14 bases fit TRBD2. The V gene end was trimmed by 2 bases and the J gene end by 5 bases; junction bases not matched to a gene: 7. The germline V gene encodes CDR1 SQVTM and CDR2 ANQGSEA. The CDR3 runs to 17 residues. The CDR3 sequence: CSVELLTSGRETGELFF. The CDR3 DNA reads TGCAGCGTTGAATTGTTGACTAGCGGGAGGGAAACCGGGGAGCTGTTTTTT.

This clonotype was seen at least ten times. J is TRBJ2-3 and V is TRBV4-1, with D unresolved. Trimming removed 0 bases from V and 0 bases from J, with 4 bases in between. This CDR3 region has 14 residues. Looked up from germline, CDR1 is MGHRA and CDR2 is YSYEKL. The CDR3 region is CASSQDSSTDTQYF. The CDR3, as DNA: TGCGCCAGCAGCCAAGATTCTAGCACAGATACGCAGTATTTT.

This clonotype appeared a few times. The J gene is TRBJ2-3, the V gene TRBV4-3; TRBD1 is a possible D gene (6 bases). CDR3 length: 16 residues. Germline-derived CDR1 and CDR2 are LGHNA and YSLEER. Trimming stripped 1 base from V and 0 bases from J, with 11 bases between. The CDR3 loop is CASSQGGTGSTDTQYF. For the CDR3, the DNA is TGCGCCAGCAGCCAAGGGGGAACAGGGAGCACAGATACGCAGTATTTT.

V and J are TRBV30 and TRBJ2-3, with a tentative D call TRBD2 (6 bases). V was trimmed by 2 bases and J by 3 bases, leaving 15 bases between them. Germline V gene lookup returns CDR1 GTSNPN and CDR2 SVGIG (reference sequence). This CDR3 has 15 amino acids. Written as DNA, the CDR3 is TGTGCCTGGAGTCGGGGTAGCGGATCGACAGATACGCAGTATTTT. Translation: CAWSRGSGSTDTQYF. Looking up the rest from reference TRBV30 and TRBJ2-3 gives the full variable domain: SQTIHQWPATLVQPVGSPLSLECTVEGTSNPNLYWYRQAAGRGLQLLFYSVGIGQISSEVPQNLSASRPQDRQFILSSKKLLLSDSGFYLCAWSRGSGSTDTQYFGPGTRLTVL.

V and J are TRBV6-2 or TRBV6-3 and TRBJ2-1; 10 bases align to TRBD2. V lost 5 bases to trimming and J lost 6 bases; unmatched junction nucleotides: 10. Germline CDR1 and CDR2: MNHEY and SVGEGT. The length of the CDR3 is 16 residues. CDR3 in amino acids: CASSHPGLADFNEQFF. The CDR3 DNA follows: TGTGCCAGCAGTCACCCCGGACTAGCGGATTTCAATGAGCAGTTCTTC.